This T cell receptor beta chain originates from a study of blood T cells in healthy people across ages. This clonotype came up a few times. What it binds is unknown. The use of a sample-barcoded 5' primer and a J-beta primer mix characterized a second PCR of roughly 6 to 11 cycles. From the 5' RACE reads, TCRdb called clonotypes with MiXCR, one entry per CDR3 protein. Of 650,000 to 800,000 distinct CDR3 sequences listed, approximately 52% are singletons. CDR1 and CDR2 (germline): SGHVS, FNYEAQ. This CDR3 is 18 amino acids long. V lost 3 bases, J lost 1 base, and 20 bases lay in between. Overall study results and limits: In older individuals, TCR beta diversity per million T cells was lower, falling roughly linearly with age.

Each donor's blood draw was roughly 9.5 milliliters of peripheral blood. The clonotype originates from a woman over 75 in good health. The sample comprised blood. The gene calls are TRBV7-6 and TRBJ2-3, with a tentative D call TRBD1 (7 bases). CDR3 sequence (DNA): TGTGCCAGCAGCTTTGACACCAGGGGGGCCCGCCGCACAGATACGCAGTATTTT. Protein product: CASSFDTRGARRTDTQYF.